Here is one T cell receptor (beta chain) with its context. Its antigen is undetermined. Libraries were prepared by immunoSEQ multiplex PCR; TCRdb keeps only in-frame clonotypes and omits some of them. The table has around 81,000 clones, about 88% seen once; the top ten hold around 4.5%. Trimming took 3 bases from V and 1 from J, leaving 10 bases between them. The CDR3 loop spans 14 amino acids. CDR1 SGHDT and CDR2 YYEEEE come from the germline V gene. This entry comes from a study of identifying expanded T cells in peripheral blood. Study results and limitations: Variance in clone template counts between approximately two-week samples significantly increased with total template count across all healthy donors. Differentially abundant clones: about 1.1 between replicates, roughly 16 at 2 to 3 weeks, over 18 at four.

The J gene is TRBJ2-5, the V gene TRBV5-6, with a weak D call TRBD2 (6 bases). Sequencing was performed on blood. The receptor's source is a person aged 18 to 75 in good health. In DNA, the CDR3 is TGTGCCAGCAGCTATGGGACTTCCCAAGAGACCCAGTACTTC. Translating gives CASSYGTSQETQYF.